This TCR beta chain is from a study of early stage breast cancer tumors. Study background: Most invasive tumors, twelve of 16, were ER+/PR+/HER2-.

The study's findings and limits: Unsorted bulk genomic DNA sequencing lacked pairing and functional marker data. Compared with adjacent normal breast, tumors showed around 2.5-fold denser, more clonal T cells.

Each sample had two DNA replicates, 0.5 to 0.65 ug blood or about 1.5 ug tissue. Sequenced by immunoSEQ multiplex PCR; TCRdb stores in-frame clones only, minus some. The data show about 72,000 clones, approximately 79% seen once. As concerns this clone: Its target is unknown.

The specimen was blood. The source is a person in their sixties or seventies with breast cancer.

The CDR3 DNA reads TGCGCCAGCAGCCGCCCAGGGAACACTGAAGCTTTCTTT. It is translated as CASSRPGNTEAFF. The V gene is TRBV5-1, the J gene TRBJ1-1; no clear D. V was pared by 4 bases and J by 1 base, with 8 bases between. CDR1 and CDR2 (germline): SGHRS, YFSETQ. This CDR3 region has 13 residues.